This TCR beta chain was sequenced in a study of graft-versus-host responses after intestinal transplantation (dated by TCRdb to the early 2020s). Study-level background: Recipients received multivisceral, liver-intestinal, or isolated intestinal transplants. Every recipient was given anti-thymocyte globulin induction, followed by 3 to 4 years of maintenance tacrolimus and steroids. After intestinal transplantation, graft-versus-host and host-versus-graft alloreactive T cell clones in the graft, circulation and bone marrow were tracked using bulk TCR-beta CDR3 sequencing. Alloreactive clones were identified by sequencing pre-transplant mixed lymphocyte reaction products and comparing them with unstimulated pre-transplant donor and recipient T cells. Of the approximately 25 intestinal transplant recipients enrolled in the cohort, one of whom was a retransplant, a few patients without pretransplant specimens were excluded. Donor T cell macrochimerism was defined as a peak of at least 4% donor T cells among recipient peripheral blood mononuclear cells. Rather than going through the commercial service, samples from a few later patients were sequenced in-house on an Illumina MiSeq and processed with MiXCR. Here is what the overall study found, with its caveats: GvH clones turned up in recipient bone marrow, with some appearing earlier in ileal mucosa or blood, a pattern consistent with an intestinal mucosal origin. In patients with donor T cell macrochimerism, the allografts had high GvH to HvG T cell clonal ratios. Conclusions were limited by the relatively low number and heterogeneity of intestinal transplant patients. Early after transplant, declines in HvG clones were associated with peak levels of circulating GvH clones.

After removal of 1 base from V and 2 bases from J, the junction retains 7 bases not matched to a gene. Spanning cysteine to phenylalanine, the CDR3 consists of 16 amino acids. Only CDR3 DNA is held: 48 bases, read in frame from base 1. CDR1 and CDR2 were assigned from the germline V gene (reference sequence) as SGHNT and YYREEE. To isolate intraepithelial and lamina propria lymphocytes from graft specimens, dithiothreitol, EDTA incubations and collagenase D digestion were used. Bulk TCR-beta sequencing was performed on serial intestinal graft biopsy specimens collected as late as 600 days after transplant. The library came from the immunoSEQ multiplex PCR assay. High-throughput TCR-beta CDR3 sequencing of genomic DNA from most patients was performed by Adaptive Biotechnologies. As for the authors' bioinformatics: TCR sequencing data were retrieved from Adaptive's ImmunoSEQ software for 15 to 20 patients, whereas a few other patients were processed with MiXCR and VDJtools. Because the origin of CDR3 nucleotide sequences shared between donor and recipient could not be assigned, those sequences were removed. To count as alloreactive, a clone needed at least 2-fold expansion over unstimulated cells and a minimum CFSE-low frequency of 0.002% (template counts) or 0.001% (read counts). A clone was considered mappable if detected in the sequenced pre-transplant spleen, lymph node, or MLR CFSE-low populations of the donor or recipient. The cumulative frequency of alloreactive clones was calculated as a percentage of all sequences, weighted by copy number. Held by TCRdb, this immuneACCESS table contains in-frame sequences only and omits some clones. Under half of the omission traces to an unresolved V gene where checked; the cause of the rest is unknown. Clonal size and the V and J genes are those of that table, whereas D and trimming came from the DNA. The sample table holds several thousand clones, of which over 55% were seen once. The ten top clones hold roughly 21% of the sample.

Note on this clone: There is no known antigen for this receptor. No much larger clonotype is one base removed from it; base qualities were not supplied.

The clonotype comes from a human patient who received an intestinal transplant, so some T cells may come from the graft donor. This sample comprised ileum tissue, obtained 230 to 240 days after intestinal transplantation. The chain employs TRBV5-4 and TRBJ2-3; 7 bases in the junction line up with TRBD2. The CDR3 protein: CASSLPGLVPTDTQYF. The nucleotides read TGTGCCAGCAGCTTGCCAGGACTAGTTCCCACAGATACGCAGTATTTT. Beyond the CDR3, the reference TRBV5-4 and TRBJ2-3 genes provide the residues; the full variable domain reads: ETGVTQSPTHLIKTRGQQVTLRCSSQSGHNTVSWYQQALGQGPQFIFQYYREEENGRGNFPPRFSGLQFPNYSSELNVNALELDDSALYLCASSLPGLVPTDTQYFGPGTRLTVL.